This T cell receptor (beta chain) was documented in a study of CD8+ T cells in alopecia areata. The overall study: Twice daily, treated patients received 5 to 10 mg of oral tofacitinib. General study findings and limits: Across lesional scalp, and particularly alopecia totalis/universalis, clonality surpassed that of normal scalp.

Trimming removed 7 bases from V and 2 bases from J, with 13 bases in between. In germline, CDR1 is LNHDA, CDR2 SQIVND (reference sequence). This CDR3 spans 14 amino acids. With regard to this clone: Its antigen is still unknown.

Lesional scalp punch biopsies and peripheral blood were collected from alopecia areata patients. Sorting separated CD4+ and CD8+ T cells out of PBMCs. cDNA reverse transcribed from extracted RNA served as the sequencing template. Sequenced by immunoSEQ multiplex PCR; TCRdb stores in-frame clones only, minus some. The data contain approximately 61,000 clones, around 96% of them singletons. The TCR originated in a human donor with alopecia areata. The gene calls are TRBV19 and TRBJ2-3; tentatively, D is TRBD1 (5 bases). Material: CD8+ T cells sorted from blood, obtained at week 0. The CDR3 is CASNVRADTDTQYF. CDR3 in DNA: TGTGCCAGTAATGTCAGGGCGGACACAGATACGCAGTATTTT.